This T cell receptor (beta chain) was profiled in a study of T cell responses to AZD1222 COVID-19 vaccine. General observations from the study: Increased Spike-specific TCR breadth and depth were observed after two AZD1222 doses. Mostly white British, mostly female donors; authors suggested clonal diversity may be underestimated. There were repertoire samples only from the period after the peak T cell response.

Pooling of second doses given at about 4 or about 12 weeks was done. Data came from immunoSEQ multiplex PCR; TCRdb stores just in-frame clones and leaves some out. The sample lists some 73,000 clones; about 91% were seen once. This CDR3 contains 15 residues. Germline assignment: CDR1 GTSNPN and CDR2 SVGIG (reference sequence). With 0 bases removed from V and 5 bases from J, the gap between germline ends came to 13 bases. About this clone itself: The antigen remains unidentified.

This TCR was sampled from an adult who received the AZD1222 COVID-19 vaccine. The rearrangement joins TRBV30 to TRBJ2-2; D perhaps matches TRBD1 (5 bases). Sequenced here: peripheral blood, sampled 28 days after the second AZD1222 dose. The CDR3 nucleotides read TGTGCCTGGAGTGTACGGGCAGGGAAAACCGGGGAGCTGTTTTTT. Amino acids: CAWSVRAGKTGELFF.